This entry lists 7 T cell receptor beta chains sequenced from one sample in a study of blood T cells in healthy people across ages. A sample-barcoded 5' primer and a J-beta primer mix were used in a second PCR of about 6 to 11 cycles. One entry per CDR3 protein results from TCRdb running MiXCR on the 5' RACE reads. The sample includes some 1,500,000 distinct CDR3 sequences, 35% to 45% seen only once; the top ten take about 4%. The sequencing input was blood. The receptors shown here come from a woman aged 18-30 years in good health.

V is TRBV20-1 and J is TRBJ1-1; TRBD1 agrees at 9 bases. The CDR3 runs 14 residues. Trimming cost V 1 base and J 4 bases; bases outside gene matches: 4. Per the germline V gene, CDR1 is DFQATT and CDR2 is SNEGSKA (reference sequence). The CDR3 here is CSARATGGTTEAFF. CDR3 sequence (DNA): TGCAGTGCTAGAGCGACAGGGGGGACCACTGAAGCTTTCTTT.

Remarks on this clonotype: At one end the junction does not follow the germline gene, possibly because of a read error. This sequence joins TRBV10-3 and TRBJ2-7; D may be TRBD2 (6 bases). Germline CDR1 ENHRY, CDR2 SYGVKD. This CDR3 comprises 13 residues. As DNA, the CDR3 is TGTGCCATCGGTGAATCGGACTACTACGAGCAGTACTTC. Translating gives CAIGESDYYEQYF.

This clonotype was detected a few times. V usage is TRBV15 and J usage is TRBJ2-1, with 11 nucleotides matching TRBD2. V dropped 0 bases and J dropped 3; count of bases not matched to a gene: 10. Germline values: CDR1 LNHNV, CDR2 YYDKDF (reference sequence). The CDR3 has 19 amino acids. CDR3 sequence reads: CATSRDLLAGGLFYNEQFF. The CDR3 coding sequence is TGTGCCACCAGCAGAGATCTCCTAGCGGGAGGTCTATTCTACAATGAGCAGTTCTTC.

The chain employs TRBV29-1 and TRBJ2-2, with D perhaps TRBD2 (5 bases). The germline V gene has CDR1 SQVTM and CDR2 ANQGSEA. Deletions cut 4 bases from V and 3 bases from J, with 9 bases between. The CDR3 covers 13 residues. The CDR3 here is CSVAGLYTGELFF. CDR3 nucleotide sequence: TGCAGCGTTGCAGGACTCTACACCGGGGAGCTGTTTTTT.

This clonotype has a handful of counts. The V gene is TRBV15, the J gene TRBJ1-2; D gene uncertain. The CDR3 totals 12 residues. Germline CDR1 is LNHNV and CDR2 is YYDKDF (reference sequence). V was trimmed by 0 bases and J by 5 bases, leaving 4 bases between them. CDR3 loop: CATSRDFYGYTF. The CDR3 nucleotides read TGTGCCACCAGCAGAGATTTTTATGGCTACACCTTC.

This CDR3 is CASSQDASGPSNQPQHF. In DNA, the CDR3 is TGTGCCAGCAGCCAAGATGCTTCAGGGCCCTCCAATCAGCCCCAGCATTTT. The chain links TRBV4-2 to TRBJ1-5; maybe TRBD1 (5 bases). This CDR3 comprises 17 residues. The germline V gene has CDR1 LGHNA and CDR2 YNFKEQ. The V end was cut by 0 bases, the J end by 3 bases, with 15 bases between.

The chain combines TRBV25-1 with TRBJ2-5; 8 nucleotides align to TRBD2. Per germline, CDR1 MGHDK and CDR2 SYGVNS. Unmatched junction bases numbered 7, after V lost 7 bases and J lost 3 bases. The CDR3 covers 14 residues. CDR3 sequence: CASTSISGEETQYF. CDR3 DNA sequence: TGTGCCAGCACCTCGATTAGCGGGGAAGAGACCCAGTACTTC.